This TCR beta chain emerged from a study of cytomegalovirus exposure and HLA in healthy donors (dated 2017 in TCRdb). Study-wide context: A later analysis indicated that the 130 or so validation repertoires were generated on the platform also employed for the approximately 700 repertoires of the first cohort. The aim of the study was to test whether cataloging public T cell receptors could identify signatures of past pathogen exposure. In addition to the first cohort of around 670 subjects, a separate validation cohort of 120 different subjects was used. High-throughput TCR immunosequencing, statistical association of individual TCRs with disease status, and machine learning were combined to predict cytomegalovirus infection status. Summary of the overall study and its limitations: Subsequent analysis determined that TCRs grouped into clusters in the first cohort also showed a tendency toward co-occurrence across the approximately 110 validation repertoires, and roughly 95% of cluster scores exceeded 0. Across donors, most TCR sequences were observed very rarely, whereas some public TCRs were present in many individuals. A total of 150 to 200 TCR beta chains were listed by the study as associated with cytomegalovirus. Three of the identified cytomegalovirus-associated TCR beta chains were confirmed in vitro to be specific for cytomegalovirus antigens. Cytomegalovirus status was reported to be diagnosed by the classifier with high specificity and sensitivity in both the original and validation cohorts. A later analysis lacked HLA typing for the validation cohort, so it scored co-occurrence in that cohort across all 110 or so repertoires. The authors suggested that the approach could potentially be extended to other disease states and immunological phenotypes.

From its cysteine to its phenylalanine, the CDR3 spans 16 amino acids. The retained sequence is limited to the CDR3, 48 bases, with the frame set at the first base. In the germline V gene (reference sequence), CDR1 corresponds to GTSNPN and CDR2 to SVGIG. V trim: 0 bases; J trim: 4 bases; unmatched bases: 5. The donors were included in the validation cohort of some 120 subjects, a group kept apart from the roughly 690-subject first cohort. The receptor library was made with the immunoSEQ multiplex PCR assay. In the source study's methods: A statistical classification framework was built to diagnose cytomegalovirus status from the catalog of TCR beta chain sequences. TCRdb mirrors the immuneACCESS table, restricted to in-frame sequences. Some clones are absent from its copies; in checked studies, under half trace to an unresolved V gene, and the reason for the others is unknown. V and J calls and clone size are copied from that table; D and trimming were computed from the DNA. Here the sample has roughly 100,000 clones; roughly 94% occur a single time. The ten most abundant clones make up 0.85% to 0.95% of the sample.

Remarks on this clone: Its specific antigen is unknown. Base qualities are not recorded, but no much larger clone differs from it by a single base.

Sequences were obtained from PBMCs. The chain employs TRBV30 and TRBJ2-1; 11 of the junction bases match TRBD2. This sequence originates from a young woman in good health and CMV-seronegative. DNA sequence: TGTGCCTGGAGTGTACGAGGGACTAGCGGTTACAATGAGCAGTTCTTC. Translated, it gives CAWSVRGTSGYNEQFF. Outside the CDR3, residues come from the reference TRBV30 and TRBJ2-1 proteins, so the full variable domain is: SQTIHQWPATLVQPVGSPLSLECTVEGTSNPNLYWYRQAAGRGLQLLFYSVGIGQISSEVPQNLSASRPQDRQFILSSKKLLLSDSGFYLCAWSVRGTSGYNEQFFGPGTRLTVL.